This T cell receptor (beta chain) was identified during a study of T cells in Graves' hyperthyroidism and ophthalmopathy. Whole-study findings and limits: The majority of expanded thyroid clonotypes above 0.001 also appeared in blood.

This clonotype was seen ten or more times. Its antigen is not identified. TCR beta CDR3 sequences were amplified from RNA transcripts. In the first-round RT-PCR of the TCR CDR3, the HTBI primer set was used. TCRdb independently ran MiXCR on the multiplex PCR reads; one entry per CDR3 protein. The sample gives 300,000 to 450,000 distinct CDR3 sequences, less than 15% of which show up once; 9.2% is in the top ten. CDR1 and CDR2 from the germline V gene are MDHEN and SYDVKM. The CDR3 runs 13 residues. V lost 4 bases and J lost 6, with 13 bases in between. Those with hyperthyroidism were 18 to 65 years old, newly diagnosed, and ill for under 2 months. Criteria for exclusion of patients were uncontrolled infection, other autoimmune disease, pregnancy or lactation. Every diagnosis used clinical symptoms, serum thyroxine and TRAb, thyroid ultrasound and orbital computed tomography.

Input material: blood. The V call is TRBV28, the J call TRBJ2-7; TRBD2 is a possible D gene (5 bases). The TCR was taken from a woman aged 18 to 35 with Graves' hyperthyroidism. The CDR3 spells CASSSAGHSEQYF. The CDR3 DNA reads TGTGCCAGCAGTTCTGCGGGTCATAGCGAGCAGTACTTC.